This T cell receptor (beta chain) was obtained from a study of blood T cell repertoires in COVID-19. For the study at large: Sample material is recorded as cDNA or gDNA derived from T cells, B-cell-depleted T cells, or PBMCs.

Residents of approximately 25 US areas, aged about 18 to 95 years, made up the participants. Grouping used clinical history reported by participants in a survey and questionnaire. Either two negative PCRs, clearance, or symptom resolution qualified Cohort 3 donors as recovered. Assay: immunoSEQ multiplex PCR; the TCRdb copy retains only in-frame clones and omits some. This table holds 250,000 to 300,000 clones, approximately 90% found once. Germline V lookup: CDR1 WNHNN, CDR2 SYGVQD (reference sequence). V was clipped by 5 bases and J by 0 bases, with 5 bases between them. This CDR3 comprises 12 residues.

The chain has TRBV10-1 and TRBJ2-7; D remains unclear. Specimen: PBMCs or T cells enriched from blood (not recorded which). This receptor was taken from a man aged 35 to 55 who had recovered from COVID-19. CDR3 sequence reads: CASSRSSYEQYF. The CDR3 DNA sequence: TGCGCCAGCAGTCGGAGCTCCTACGAGCAGTACTTC.